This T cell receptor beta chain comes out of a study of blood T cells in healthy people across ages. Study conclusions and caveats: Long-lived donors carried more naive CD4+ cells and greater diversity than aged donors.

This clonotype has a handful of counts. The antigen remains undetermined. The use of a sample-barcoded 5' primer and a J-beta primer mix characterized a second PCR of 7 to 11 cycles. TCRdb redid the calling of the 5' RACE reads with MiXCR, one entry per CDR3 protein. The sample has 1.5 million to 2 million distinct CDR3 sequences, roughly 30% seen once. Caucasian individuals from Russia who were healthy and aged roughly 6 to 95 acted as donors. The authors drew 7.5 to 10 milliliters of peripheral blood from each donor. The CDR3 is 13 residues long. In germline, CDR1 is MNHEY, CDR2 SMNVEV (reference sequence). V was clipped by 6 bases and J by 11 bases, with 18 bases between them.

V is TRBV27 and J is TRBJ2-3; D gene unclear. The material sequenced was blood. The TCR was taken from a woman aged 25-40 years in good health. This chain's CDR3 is CASSLLRGNLQYF. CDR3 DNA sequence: TGTGCCAGCAGCCTTTTACGTGGAAACCTGCAGTATTTT.